The 24 T cell receptor beta chains in this list originate from one sample, sequenced in a study of T cell responses to AZD1222 COVID-19 vaccine. Produced via immunoSEQ multiplex PCR; TCRdb's table is partial and in-frame only. The sample lists 140,000 or so clones; just under 95% were seen once. The material was peripheral blood, obtained after recovery from COVID-19. The receptors were gathered from an adult who had recovered from COVID-19.

The rearrangement links TRBV4-1 to TRBJ1-1, with 7 nucleotides matching TRBD1. V was clipped by 3 bases and J by 5 bases; unmatched bases: 6. The CDR3 spans 14 residues. CDR1 is MGHRA, CDR2 YSYEKL, per germline. The CDR3 protein is CASSQTGRVTEAFF. The CDR3, as DNA: TGCGCCAGCAGCCAGACAGGGCGGGTGACTGAAGCTTTCTTT.

The V and J genes are TRBV6-5 and TRBJ1-4; D may be TRBD1 (5 bases). In germline, CDR1 is MNHEY, CDR2 SVGAGI. The CDR3 runs to 14 residues. V was clipped by 8 bases and J by 7 bases, with 17 bases between them. The CDR3 DNA sequence: TGTGCCAGCCGCCGTGCGGGGGAGGGTGAAAAACTGTTTTTT. This sequence encodes CASRRAGEGEKLFF.

The chain employs TRBV3-1 (or the pseudogene TRBV3-2) and TRBJ2-1; tentatively, D is TRBD2 (5 bases). This CDR3 region has 16 residues. The germline gives CDR1 LGHDT, CDR2 YNNKEL (reference sequence). V gave up 5 bases and J gave up 7 bases, with 21 bases separating them. CDR3 in DNA: TGTGCCAGCAGCTTGAGAGGGCTTAGGACGGGGAATGAGCAGTTCTTC. Amino acids: CASSLRGLRTGNEQFF.

The chain links TRBV19 to TRBJ1-1, with TRBD1 as a possible D gene (5 bases). The CDR3 sequence is 13 residues long. Looked up from germline, CDR1 is LNHDA and CDR2 is SQIVND (reference sequence). Trimming removed 8 bases from V and 1 base from J, with 11 bases in between. The CDR3, as DNA: TGTGCCAGTGGGCTGGGGACGAACACTGAAGCTTTCTTT. Translated, it gives CASGLGTNTEAFF.

There are a few counts of this clone. The V and J genes are TRBV9 and TRBJ2-7; D gene unclear. There are 15 residues in the CDR3. Trimming shortened V by 0 bases and J by 4 bases, and 14 bases separated the two germline ends. Germline loops: CDR1 SGDLS, CDR2 YYNGEE. The CDR3 region is CASSVAGRFGYEQYF. In nucleotides, the CDR3 is TGTGCCAGCAGCGTAGCTGGAAGGTTTGGTTACGAGCAGTACTTC.

The V gene is TRBV6-5, the J gene TRBJ2-2; D is ambiguous. The germline V and J ends were trimmed by 4 bases and 6 bases, with 6 bases remaining between them. Looked up from germline, CDR1 is MNHEY and CDR2 is SVGAGI. This CDR3 is built from 12 residues. DNA of the CDR3: TGTGCCAGCAGTTCACCGTCCGGGGAGCTGTTTTTT. This encodes CASSSPSGELFF.

Here the CDR3 DNA reads TGCGCCAGCAGCCGACTGCTAGCTGGGGACGAGCAGTACTTC. It encodes CASSRLLAGDEQYF. The V and J genes are TRBV5-1 and TRBJ2-7, with a tentative D call TRBD2 (5 bases). Germline values: CDR1 SGHRS, CDR2 YFSETQ. Trimming left V 4 bases short and J 5 bases short, with 16 bases between. The CDR3 covers 14 residues.

This chain joins TRBV5-1 and TRBJ2-7; 7 positions agree with TRBD1. The CDR3 covers 14 residues. V lost 4 bases and J lost 2; bases outside the gene matches: 6. Germline CDR1 is SGHRS and CDR2 is YFSETQ. CDR3 sequence: CASSIGTATYEQYF. Written as DNA, the CDR3 is TGCGCCAGCAGCATCGGGACAGCAACCTACGAGCAGTACTTC. The variable domain in full, with the rest retrieved from reference TRBV5-1 and TRBJ2-7, is KAGVTQTPRYLIKTRGQQVTLSCSPISGHRSVSWYQQTPGQGLQFLFEYFSETQRNKGNFPGRFSGRQFSNSRSEMNVSTLELGDSALYLCASSIGTATYEQYFGPGTRLTVT.

The J gene is TRBJ2-7, the V gene TRBV5-6; 8 bases are a match to TRBD1. Germline CDR1 reads SGHDT; CDR2 reads YYEEEE. The length of the CDR3 is 14 residues. The V gene end was trimmed by 4 bases and the J gene end by 6 bases; junction bases not matched to a gene: 9. CDR3 DNA sequence: TGTGCCAGCAGCGACAGGGGTTCCTTAAGCGAGCAGTACTTC. Amino acid sequence: CASSDRGSLSEQYF.

This chain connects TRBV7-8 to TRBJ1-1; D might be TRBD1 (5 bases). The CDR3 contains 16 residues. From germline, CDR1 is SGHVS and CDR2 FQNEAQ. Trimming left V 3 bases short and J 5 bases short, with 19 bases between. The CDR3 bases are TGTGCCAGCAGCTTCCGGGGCGGGGGAGCGGGGACTGAAGCTTTCTTT. Its protein is CASSFRGGGAGTEAFF. The whole variable domain, remainder taken from reference TRBV7-8 and TRBJ1-1, is GAGVSQSPRYKVAKRGQDVALRCDPISGHVSLFWYQQALGQGPEFLTYFQNEAQLDKSGLPSDRFFAERPEGSVSTLKIQRTQQEDSAVYLCASSFRGGGAGTEAFFGQGTRLTVV.

The chain joins TRBV7-9 to TRBJ1-2; 7 bases are shared with TRBD1. This CDR3 is 12 amino acids long. V shed 6 bases and J 5 bases; nucleotides not matched to a gene: 3. Germline V gene lookup returns CDR1 SEHNR and CDR2 FQNEAQ (reference sequence). CDR3 DNA sequence: TGTGCCAGCAGTACAGGGGAATATGGCTACACCTTC. This encodes CASSTGEYGYTF.

The J gene is TRBJ2-2, the V gene TRBV6-1; D call uncertain. V lost 2 bases and J 4 bases, leaving 5 bases between the germline ends. CDR1 is MNHNS and CDR2 is SASEGT in the germline V gene. The CDR3 has 13 amino acids. The CDR3 protein is CASSELGTGELFF. DNA of the CDR3: TGTGCCAGCAGTGAATTAGGCACCGGGGAGCTGTTTTTT.

This chain links TRBV19 with TRBJ2-1; weak D call: TRBD2 (6 bases). CDR1 and CDR2 (germline): LNHDA, SQIVND (reference sequence). Trimming shortened V by 3 bases and J by 3 bases, and 24 bases separated the two germline ends. The CDR3 spans 19 residues. CDR3 coding DNA: TGTGCCAGTAGTATCCCCGCCGGGTGGCGGGAATGGAGCTACAATGAGCAGTTCTTC. This gives the protein CASSIPAGWREWSYNEQFF.

V is TRBV27 and J is TRBJ2-1, with TRBD2 matching over 10 bases. V gave up 7 bases and J gave up 10 bases; unmatched junction bases: 13. Germline V gives CDR1 MNHEY, CDR2 SMNVEV (reference sequence). This CDR3 is 15 amino acids long. CDR3 DNA: TGTGCCAGCACCATAACCCTAGCGGGAGAGGGCGAGCAGTTCTTC. Its protein product is CASTITLAGEGEQFF.

The V gene is TRBV5-1, the J gene TRBJ1-4; D remains ambiguous. This CDR3 has 15 residues. CDR1 and CDR2 from the germline V gene are SGHRS and YFSETQ. Trimming removed 2 bases at V and 7 bases at J, with 15 bases between. The DNA for the CDR3 is TGCGCCAGCAGCTTAAACACGGCCACGGGTGAAAAACTGTTTTTT. It translates to CASSLNTATGEKLFF.

The chain couples TRBV2 to TRBJ2-7, with D perhaps TRBD1 (6 bases). Trimming took 6 bases from V and 7 from J, leaving 22 bases between them. The CDR3 contains 15 residues. Germline-derived CDR1 and CDR2 are SNHLY and FYNNEI. CDR3 sequence: CASRTSGHSLGEQYF. In nucleotides, the CDR3 is TGTGCCAGCAGAACCTCGGGACACTCACTGGGGGAGCAGTACTTC.

The count of this clone is one. The rearrangement joins TRBV6-4 to TRBJ2-1; D may be TRBD1 or TRBD2 (6 bases each). Trimming left V 3 bases short and J 7 bases short, with 16 bases between. The CDR3 sequence is 15 residues long. Germline V gene data show CDR1 as MRHNA and CDR2 as SNTAGT. CDR3 protein: CASSDPGAGRNEQFF. The DNA for the CDR3 is TGTGCCAGCAGTGATCCGGGGGCAGGGAGGAATGAGCAGTTCTTC.

This chain links TRBV7-9 with TRBJ1-4; the D gene is possibly TRBD1 (5 bases). The V gene's germline CDR1 is SEHNR and CDR2 FQNEAQ (reference sequence). The CDR3 has 14 residues. Deletions cut 3 bases from V and 3 bases from J, with 8 bases between. The CDR3 loop reads CASSLTESNEKLFF. The CDR3 nucleotides are TGTGCCAGCAGCTTGACAGAATCTAATGAAAAACTGTTTTTT.

This clone was counted a single time. The chain links TRBV7-9 to TRBJ2-2, with 11 bases matching TRBD2. This CDR3 spans 14 amino acids. In germline, CDR1 is SEHNR, CDR2 FQNEAQ (reference sequence). The trim removed 5 bases at V and 9 bases at J, leaving 5 bases unmatched. The DNA of the CDR3 is TGTGCCAGCAGCCTCCTAGCGGGAGGACGGGAGCTGTTTTTT. This encodes CASSLLAGGRELFF.

The chain is built from TRBV5-1 and TRBJ2-5, with D perhaps matching TRBD1 (6 bases). With 5 bases removed from V and 1 base from J, the gap between germline ends came to 12 bases. This CDR3 has 14 residues. The V gene's germline CDR1 is SGHRS and CDR2 YFSETQ. The CDR3 loop reads CASRPGQFQETQYF. CDR3 DNA: TGCGCCAGCAGGCCCGGACAGTTCCAAGAGACCCAGTACTTC.

V usage is TRBV4-1 and J usage is TRBJ1-2; unclear D gene. CDR1 MGHRA and CDR2 YSYEKL come from the germline V gene. The length of the CDR3 is 14 residues. V shed 1 base and J shed 2 bases, with 8 bases lying between them. DNA for the CDR3: TGCGCCAGCAGCCAAGGGAACGGGAACTATGGCTACACCTTC. This codes for CASSQGNGNYGYTF.

The chain employs TRBV18 and TRBJ2-5; TRBD2 might be the D (5 bases). The CDR3 has 14 amino acids. Germline CDR1 and CDR2: KGHSH and LQKENI. V gave up 5 bases and J gave up 7 bases, with 17 bases separating them. Written as DNA, the CDR3 is TGTGCCAGCTCATTGGACGCGGGTCTAGGGACCCAGTACTTC. Its protein product is CASSLDAGLGTQYF.

The rearrangement links TRBV29-1 to TRBJ2-3, with D tentatively TRBD1 (7 bases). V lost 3 bases, J lost 4 bases, and 14 bases lay in between. This CDR3 region has 14 residues. In germline, CDR1 is SQVTM, CDR2 ANQGSEA. The chain's CDR3 is CSVEGGGGPDTQYF. The DNA for the CDR3 is TGCAGCGTTGAGGGAGGAGGGGGCCCAGATACGCAGTATTTT.

The count of this clone is one. The genes are TRBV5-4 and TRBJ1-2, with a possible D match to TRBD1 (6 bases). Germline loops: CDR1 SGHNT, CDR2 YYREEE (reference sequence). V was clipped by 1 base and J by 3 bases, with 10 bases between them. The length of the CDR3 is 14 residues. CDR3 sequence reads: CASSLQGTYYGYTF. The CDR3 DNA reads as TGTGCCAGCAGCTTGCAGGGGACCTACTATGGCTACACCTTC.